This T cell receptor (beta chain) was retrieved from a study of cytomegalovirus exposure and HLA in healthy donors. Regarding this clone: Its antigen is currently unknown.

Germline V gene lookup returns CDR1 SEHNR and CDR2 FQNEAQ (reference sequence). This CDR3 contains 15 residues. V was pared by 5 bases and J by 4 bases, with 10 bases of the junction left unmatched. Whole-study findings and limits: An analysis done earlier found most TCR beta V segments productive about 90% or about 30% of the time. Sequence variants that were highly shared formed a cluster that was likely a sequencing artifact.

PCR amplification relied on 60 Vbeta primers (plus 13 Jbeta primers). Measured with immunoSEQ multiplex PCR; TCRdb has only the in-frame clones, and not every one. Here the sample spans some 200,000 clones, less than 85% being singletons. This TCR came from a man aged 18-30 years in good health and CMV-seronegative. Sample: PBMCs. The chain carries TRBV7-9 and TRBJ2-7; 8 bases fit TRBD1. The CDR3 region has the DNA TGTGCCAGCAGCCTCGCCACAGGGGGTCCTTACGAGCAGTACTTC. This encodes CASSLATGGPYEQYF.